The 19 T cell receptor beta chains listed next were all sequenced from one sample in a study of shared clonotypes between healthy human individuals. Some clones are missing from TCRdb's copy, which holds only in-frame ones; the method was immunoSEQ multiplex PCR. Of a few hundred thousand clones detected, approximately 97% appear once; the ten largest clones hold about 0.32%. Sequences were obtained from memory CD8+ T cells sorted from blood. Indicated subset: CD45RO+ cells pooled with CCR7-negative TemRA cells. The source of these receptors is a man aged 25-45 years in good health.

Only one count was recorded for this clone. This chain uses TRBV6-6 with TRBJ1-5; D uncertain. Germline V gene sequence: CDR1 MNHNY, CDR2 SVGAGI (reference sequence). The germline V and J ends were trimmed by 6 bases and 1 base, with 7 bases remaining between them. The CDR3 covers 13 residues. DNA for the CDR3: TGTGCCAGCAGAGAGAGGAGCAATCAGCCCCAGCATTTT. It translates to CASRERSNQPQHF.

In the case of this clone: This sample includes further DNA sequences coding for the same CDR3. J is TRBJ1-2 and V is TRBV28; the D is unclear. Per the germline V gene, CDR1 is MDHEN and CDR2 is SYDVKM. The V gene lost 3 bases and the J gene lost 8 bases, with 7 bases spanning the gap. The CDR3 is 11 amino acids. CDR3 DNA sequence: TGTGCCAGCAGTTTGGGTTTAGGCTACACCTTC. It encodes CASSLGLGYTF.

V usage is TRBV28 and J usage is TRBJ2-5; TRBD1 matches at 8 bases. The CDR3 has 18 residues. The V gene end was trimmed by 5 bases and the J gene end by 1 base; junction bases not matched to a gene: 15. Germline V CDR1 and CDR2: MDHEN, SYDVKM. For the CDR3, the DNA is TGTGCCAGCAGTAACCGGACAGGGTGGCGGCCAAGCCAAGAGACCCAGTACTTC. Translation: CASSNRTGWRPSQETQYF.

The V and J genes are TRBV28 and TRBJ1-5, with D possibly TRBD1 on 6 matching bases. Germline-derived CDR1 and CDR2 are MDHEN and SYDVKM. The CDR3 spans 12 residues. V was cut by 10 bases and J by 7 bases, with 14 bases left in between. The CDR3: CATELRGQPQHF. In DNA, the CDR3 is TGTGCCACCGAACTCAGGGGCCAGCCCCAGCATTTT.

J is TRBJ2-7 and V is TRBV7-9; TRBD2 matches at 7 bases. Trimming took 5 bases from V and 3 from J; bases not matched to a gene: 10. Germline V gene data show CDR1 as SEHNR and CDR2 as FQNEAQ (reference sequence). The CDR3 consists of 15 residues. The chain's CDR3 is CASSPLSSGYYEQYF. In nucleotides, the CDR3 is TGTGCCAGCAGCCCACTCAGTAGCGGGTACTACGAGCAGTACTTC.

This clone was recorded once. The rearrangement links TRBV15 to TRBJ2-7; possibly TRBD2 for D (6 bases). The CDR3 extends over 15 amino acids. CDR1 is LNHNV and CDR2 is YYDKDF in the germline V gene (reference sequence). Trimming took 0 bases from V and 5 from J, leaving 14 bases between them. This CDR3 is CATSRDPLARNEQYF. In DNA, the CDR3 is TGTGCCACCAGCAGAGATCCCCTAGCGAGGAACGAGCAGTACTTC. Full variable domain (missing parts from reference TRBV15 and TRBJ2-7): DAMVIQNPRYQVTQFGKPVTLSCSQTLNHNVMYWYQQKSSQAPKLLFHYYDKDFNNEADTPDNFQSRRPNTSFCFLDIRSPGLGDTAMYLCATSRDPLARNEQYFGPGTRLTVT.

The chain combines TRBV20-1 with TRBJ2-3, with TRBD2 as a possible D gene (6 bases). Per the germline V gene, CDR1 is DFQATT and CDR2 is SNEGSKA (reference sequence). There are 11 residues in the CDR3. The CDR3 sequence is CRAGVTDTQYF. DNA for the CDR3: TGCCGAGCGGGTGTCACAGATACGCAGTATTTT.

This chain uses TRBV28 with TRBJ2-2, with TRBD2 matching 9 bases. The CDR3 loop spans 17 amino acids. The germline CDR1 and CDR2 sequences are MDHEN and SYDVKM. Trimming took 6 bases from V and 5 from J; bases not matched to a gene: 13. The CDR3 loop is CASSHSAGGAFTGELFF. As DNA, the CDR3 is TGTGCCAGCAGCCACTCAGCGGGGGGCGCTTTTACCGGGGAGCTGTTTTTT.

The chain employs TRBV6-1 and TRBJ2-4; D possibly corresponds to TRBD2 (5 bases). The CDR3 extends over 14 amino acids. The ends were cut back, 4 bases at V and 8 bases at J, with 15 bases in the middle. Germline V gene lookup returns CDR1 MNHNS and CDR2 SASEGT. DNA for the CDR3: TGTGCCAGCAGTGCGGGGTTACTCCAATACATTCAGTACTTC. As protein: CASSAGLLQYIQYF.

As DNA, the CDR3 is TGTGCCAGCAGGGAGGAAGCAGGGGGCTACAATGAGCAGTTCTTC. This translates into CASREEAGGYNEQFF. The J gene is TRBJ2-1, the V gene TRBV2; 7 bases are a match to TRBD1. V trimming: 6 bases; J trimming: 3 bases; junction bases outside the gene matches: 8. This CDR3 has 15 amino acids. Germline V lookup: CDR1 SNHLY, CDR2 FYNNEI.

V is TRBV18 and J is TRBJ2-7; D uncertain. This CDR3 contains 16 residues. The germline gives CDR1 KGHSH, CDR2 LQKENI. V shed 3 bases and J shed 3 bases, with 18 bases lying between them. CDR3: CASSPPGPDHSYEQYF. The CDR3, as DNA: TGTGCCAGCTCACCCCCCGGGCCTGACCACAGCTACGAGCAGTACTTC.

There are a few counts of this clone. This chain links TRBV7-2 with TRBJ2-1; TRBD2 is a possible D gene (5 bases). The CDR3 has 18 residues. The V end was cut by 5 bases, the J end by 0 bases, with 20 bases between. Per the germline V gene, CDR1 is SGHTA and CDR2 is FQGNSA. CDR3 loop: CASSQLEFTGSSYNEQFF. In nucleotides, the CDR3 is TGTGCCAGCAGCCAACTGGAGTTTACGGGGAGCTCCTACAATGAGCAGTTCTTC.

J is TRBJ1-3 and V is TRBV10-2; D unclear. CDR1 and CDR2 from the germline V gene are WSHSY and SAAADI. Trimming cost V 8 bases and J 0 bases, with 8 bases left between them. This CDR3 has 13 amino acids. The CDR3 here is CASCQNSGNTIYF. DNA for the CDR3: TGCGCCAGCTGTCAAAACTCTGGAAACACCATATATTTT.

The chain joins TRBV10-1 to TRBJ2-2; TRBD2 might be the D (5 bases). The ends were cut back, 6 bases at V and 3 bases at J, with 5 bases in the middle. The germline V gene encodes CDR1 WNHNN and CDR2 SYGVQD (reference sequence). The CDR3 runs to 12 residues. The CDR3 DNA sequence: TGCGCCAGCAGCGGGGACACCGGGGAGCTGTTTTTT. This codes for CASSGDTGELFF.

This chain uses TRBV2 with TRBJ2-3; 8 nucleotides align to TRBD1. The CDR3 totals 18 residues. Germline loops: CDR1 SNHLY, CDR2 FYNNEI. V shed 2 bases, J shed 2 bases, and the junction held 12 bases outside the gene matches. The CDR3 spells CASSEWTVRDRYTDTQYF. CDR3 sequence (DNA): TGTGCCAGCAGTGAATGGACTGTTAGGGACAGGTACACAGATACGCAGTATTTT.

J is TRBJ2-1 and V is TRBV10-1; 11 bases agree with TRBD2. V lost 4 bases, J lost 9 bases, and 5 bases stayed unmatched. CDR3 length equals 14 residues. Looked up from germline, CDR1 is WNHNN and CDR2 is SYGVQD (reference sequence). The CDR3 DNA is TGCGCCAGCAGTGTTAGCGGGAGGGCCGGTGAGCAGTTCTTC. Encoded protein: CASSVSGRAGEQFF.

The genes are TRBV2 and TRBJ2-7; D is uncertain. Per germline, CDR1 SNHLY and CDR2 FYNNEI. This CDR3 has 12 amino acids. Trimming removed 7 bases from V and 0 bases from J, with 7 bases in between. CDR3 bases: TGTGCCAGCACGGTCCTCTCCTACGAGCAGTACTTC. Amino acid sequence: CASTVLSYEQYF.

The J gene is TRBJ1-3, the V gene TRBV10-3; D is possibly TRBD1 (5 bases). CDR1 and CDR2 (germline): ENHRY, SYGVKD. This CDR3 spans 16 amino acids. V was cut by 10 bases and J by 2 bases, with 21 bases left in between. Here the CDR3 reads CASRAGPTLTGNTIYF. In DNA, the CDR3 is TGTGCCAGCCGCGCGGGACCGACTCTCACTGGAAACACCATATATTTT.

The rearrangement joins TRBV5-6 to TRBJ2-7, with D unresolved. V shed 2 bases and J shed 3 bases, with 9 bases lying between them. The CDR3 covers 13 residues. Germline V CDR1 and CDR2: SGHDT, YYEEEE. The CDR3 reads CASSFGSYYEQYF. In DNA form, the CDR3 reads TGTGCCAGCAGCTTTGGGTCGTACTACGAGCAGTACTTC.